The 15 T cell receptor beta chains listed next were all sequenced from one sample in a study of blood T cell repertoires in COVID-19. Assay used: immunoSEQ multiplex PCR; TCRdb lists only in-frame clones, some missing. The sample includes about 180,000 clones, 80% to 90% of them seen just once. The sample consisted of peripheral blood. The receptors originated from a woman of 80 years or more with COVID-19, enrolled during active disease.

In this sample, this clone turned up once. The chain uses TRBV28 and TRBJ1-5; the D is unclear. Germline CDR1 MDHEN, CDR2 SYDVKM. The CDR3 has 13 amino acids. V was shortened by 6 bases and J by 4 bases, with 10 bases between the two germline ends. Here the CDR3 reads CASRLRRNQPQHF. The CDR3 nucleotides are TGTGCCAGCAGACTACGTAGGAATCAGCCCCAGCATTTT.

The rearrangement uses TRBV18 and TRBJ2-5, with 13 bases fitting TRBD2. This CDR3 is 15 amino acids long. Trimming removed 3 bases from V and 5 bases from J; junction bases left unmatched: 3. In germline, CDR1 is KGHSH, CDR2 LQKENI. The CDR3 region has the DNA TGTGCCAGCTCACCTAGACTAGCGGGAGGTGAGACCCAGTACTTC. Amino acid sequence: CASSPRLAGGETQYF. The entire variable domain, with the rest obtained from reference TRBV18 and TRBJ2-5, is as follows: NAGVMQNPRHLVRRRGQEARLRCSPMKGHSHVYWYRQLPEEGLKFMVYLQKENIIDESGMPKERFSAEFPKEGPSILRIQQVVRGDSAAYFCASSPRLAGGETQYFGPGTRLLVL.

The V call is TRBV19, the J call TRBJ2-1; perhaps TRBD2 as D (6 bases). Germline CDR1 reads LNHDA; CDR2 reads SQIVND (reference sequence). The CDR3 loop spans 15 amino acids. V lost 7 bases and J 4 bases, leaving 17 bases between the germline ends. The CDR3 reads CASTPRAGLYNEQFF. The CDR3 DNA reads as TGTGCCAGTACCCCTAGGGCGGGGCTTTACAATGAGCAGTTCTTC. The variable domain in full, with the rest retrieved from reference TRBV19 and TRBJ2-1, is DGGITQSPKYLFRKEGQNVTLSCEQNLNHDAMYWYRQDPGQGLRLIYYSQIVNDFQKGDIAEGYSVSREKKESFPLTVTSAQKNPTAFYLCASTPRAGLYNEQFFGPGTRLTVL.

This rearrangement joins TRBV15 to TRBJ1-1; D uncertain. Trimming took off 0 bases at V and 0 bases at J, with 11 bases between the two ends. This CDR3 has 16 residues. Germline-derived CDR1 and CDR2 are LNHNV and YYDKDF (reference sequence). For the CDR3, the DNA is TGTGCCACCAGCAGAGATAGGCGGCCTATGAACACTGAAGCTTTCTTT. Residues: CATSRDRRPMNTEAFF.

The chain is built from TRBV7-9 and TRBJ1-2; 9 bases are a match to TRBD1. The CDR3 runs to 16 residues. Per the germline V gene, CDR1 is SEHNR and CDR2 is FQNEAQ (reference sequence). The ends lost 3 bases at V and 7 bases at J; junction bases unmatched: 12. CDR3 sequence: CASSFTWDRESGGYTF. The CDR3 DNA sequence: TGTGCCAGCAGCTTTACCTGGGACAGGGAATCGGGTGGCTACACCTTC.

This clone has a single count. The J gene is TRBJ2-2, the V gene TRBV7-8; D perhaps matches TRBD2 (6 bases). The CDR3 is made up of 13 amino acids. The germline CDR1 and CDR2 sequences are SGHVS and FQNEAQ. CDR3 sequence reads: CAVGGAGTGELFF. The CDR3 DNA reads TGTGCAGTTGGAGGGGCCGGCACCGGGGAGCTGTTTTTT. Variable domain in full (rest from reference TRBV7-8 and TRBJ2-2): GAGVSQSPRYKVAKRGQDVALRCDPISGHVSLFWYQQALGQGPEFLTYFQNEAQLDKSGLPSDRFFAERPEGSVSTLKIQRTQQEDSAVYLCAVGGAGTGELFFGEGSRLTVL.

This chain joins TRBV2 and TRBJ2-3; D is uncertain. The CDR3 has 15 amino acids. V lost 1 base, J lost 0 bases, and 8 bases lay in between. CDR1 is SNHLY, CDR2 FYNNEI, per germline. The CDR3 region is CASSEGVSSTDTQYF. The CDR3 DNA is TGTGCCAGCAGTGAAGGAGTCTCTAGCACAGATACGCAGTATTTT. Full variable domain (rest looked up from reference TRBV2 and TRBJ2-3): EPEVTQTPSHQVTQMGQEVILRCVPISNHLYFYWYRQILGQKVEFLVSFYNNEISEKSEIFDDQFSVERPDGSNFTLKIRSTKLEDSAMYFCASSEGVSSTDTQYFGPGTRLTVL.

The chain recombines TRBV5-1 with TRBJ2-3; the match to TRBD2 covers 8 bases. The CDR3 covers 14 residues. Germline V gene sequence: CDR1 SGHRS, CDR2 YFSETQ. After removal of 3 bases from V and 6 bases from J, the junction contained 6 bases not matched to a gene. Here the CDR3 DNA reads TGCGCCAGCAGCTCTGGGACTAGGGGTGATACGCAGTATTTT. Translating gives CASSSGTRGDTQYF.

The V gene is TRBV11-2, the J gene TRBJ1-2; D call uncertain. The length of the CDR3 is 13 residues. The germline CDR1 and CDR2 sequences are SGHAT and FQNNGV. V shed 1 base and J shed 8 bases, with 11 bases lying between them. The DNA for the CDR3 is TGTGCCAGCAGCTTAGCCAGCTTGAGGGGCTACACCTTC. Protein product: CASSLASLRGYTF.

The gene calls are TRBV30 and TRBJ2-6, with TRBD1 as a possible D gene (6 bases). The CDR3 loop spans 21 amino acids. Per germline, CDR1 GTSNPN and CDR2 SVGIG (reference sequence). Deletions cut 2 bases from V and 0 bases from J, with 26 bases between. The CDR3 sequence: CAWSKEKWDIFEGSGANVLTF. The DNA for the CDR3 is TGTGCCTGGAGTAAAGAGAAATGGGACATCTTTGAGGGCTCTGGGGCCAACGTCCTGACTTTC.

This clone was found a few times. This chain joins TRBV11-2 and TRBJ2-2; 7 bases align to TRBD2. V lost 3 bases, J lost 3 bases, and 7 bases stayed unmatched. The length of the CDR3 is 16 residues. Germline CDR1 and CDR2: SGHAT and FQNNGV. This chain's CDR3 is CASSFLRGTHTGELFF. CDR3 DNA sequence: TGTGCCAGCAGCTTCCTGCGGGGGACCCACACCGGGGAGCTGTTTTTT.

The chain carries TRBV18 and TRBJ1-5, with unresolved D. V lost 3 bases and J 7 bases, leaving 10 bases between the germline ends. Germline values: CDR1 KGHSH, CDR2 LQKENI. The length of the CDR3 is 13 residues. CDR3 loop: CASSPGSSQPQHF. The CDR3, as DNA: TGTGCCAGCTCACCTGGGAGTAGCCAGCCCCAGCATTTT.

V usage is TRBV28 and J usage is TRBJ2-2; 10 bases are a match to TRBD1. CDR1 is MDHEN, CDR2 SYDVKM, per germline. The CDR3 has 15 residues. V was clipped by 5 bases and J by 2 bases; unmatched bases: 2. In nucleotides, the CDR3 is TGTGCCAGCAGTAGGACAGGGGGAAACACCGGGGAGCTGTTTTTT. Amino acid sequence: CASSRTGGNTGELFF.

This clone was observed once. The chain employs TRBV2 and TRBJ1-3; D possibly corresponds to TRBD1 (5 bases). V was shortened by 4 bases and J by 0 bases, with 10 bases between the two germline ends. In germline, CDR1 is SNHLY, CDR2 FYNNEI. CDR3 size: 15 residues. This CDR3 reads CASSARGGSGNTIYF. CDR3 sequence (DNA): TGTGCCAGCAGTGCTCGCGGGGGCTCTGGAAACACCATATATTTT.

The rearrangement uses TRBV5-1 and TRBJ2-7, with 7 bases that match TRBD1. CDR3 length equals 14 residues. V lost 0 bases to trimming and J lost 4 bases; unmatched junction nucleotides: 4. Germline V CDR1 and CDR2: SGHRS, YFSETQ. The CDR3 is CASSLERGRYEQYF. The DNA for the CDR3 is TGCGCCAGCAGCTTGGAAAGGGGGCGGTACGAGCAGTACTTC.